This T cell receptor beta chain was retrieved from a study of blood T cell repertoires in COVID-19. Study summary: The samples span acute and convalescent COVID-19 from the United States, Italy and Spain. Sources were T cells, B-cell-depleted T cells, or PBMCs; the material itself was cDNA or gDNA.

Germline lookup yields CDR1 SGHRS and CDR2 YFSETQ. V gave up 0 bases and J gave up 4 bases; unmatched junction bases: 12. The CDR3 is 17 amino acids. Participants spanned ages roughly 18 to 90 years and resided in fewer than 30 US areas. Participants had their cohort set by participant-reported clinical history. Sequencing used immunoSEQ multiplex PCR; TCRdb keeps in-frame clones, though not all of them. Of more than 250,000 clones listed, 85% to 90% were seen once; the top ten hold 10%. The receptor's source is a woman aged 18-29 years who had recovered from COVID-19. The V call is TRBV5-1, the J call TRBJ2-5, with 7 bases fitting TRBD2. Sequenced sample: PBMCs or T cells enriched from blood (not recorded which). CDR3 region: CASSLGTRIWEGETQYF. The CDR3, as DNA: TGCGCCAGCAGCTTGGGGACACGAATTTGGGAGGGAGAGACCCAGTACTTC.